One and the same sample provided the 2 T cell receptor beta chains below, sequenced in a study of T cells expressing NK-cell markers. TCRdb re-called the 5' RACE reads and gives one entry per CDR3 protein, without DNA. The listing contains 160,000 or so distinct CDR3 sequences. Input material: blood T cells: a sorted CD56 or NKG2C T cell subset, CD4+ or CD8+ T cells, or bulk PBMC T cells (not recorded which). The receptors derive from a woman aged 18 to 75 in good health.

CDR3 sequence reads: CASSFGRESYEQFF. The chain employs TRBV27 and TRBJ2-1; there is no DNA to check the TCRdb D call of TRBD2. The CDR3 consists of 14 residues. Germline values: CDR1 MNHEY, CDR2 SMNVEV (reference sequence).

CDR3 in amino acids: CATRLARNTGELFF. This rearrangement joins TRBV3-1 to TRBJ2-2; the D call from TCRdb, TRBD2, cannot be confirmed without DNA. Germline loops: CDR1 LGHDT, CDR2 YNNKEL (reference sequence). CDR3 length: 14 amino acids.